Presented here are 10 T cell receptor beta chains from one specimen sequenced in a study of cytomegalovirus exposure and HLA in healthy donors (dated by TCRdb to the late 2010s). The library was obtained by the immunoSEQ multiplex PCR assay. For the multiplex PCR, a mixture combining 60 forward primers for TCR Vbeta segments and 13 reverse primers for TCR Jbeta segments was used. TCRdb took this table from immuneACCESS and kept in-frame rearrangements with V and J called. Such tables lack part of the clones; where checked against another copy, unresolved V genes explain under half of the gap, and the rest is unexplained. The sample table contains about 160,000 clones; only one count was recorded for roughly two thirds of them. The ten largest clones add up to under 3.5% of the sample. Material for sequencing was PBMCs. The receptors originated from a woman aged 25-40 years in good health and CMV-seronegative.

The V and J genes are TRBV6-4 and TRBJ1-2, with 12 bases aligning to TRBD1. Trimming removed 6 bases from V and 7 bases from J; junction bases left unmatched: 6. Germline assignment: CDR1 MRHNA and CDR2 SNTAGT. The CDR3 totals 14 residues. The CDR3 is CASRGGQGASGYTF. DNA of the CDR3: TGTGCCAGCAGAGGGGGACAGGGGGCCTCTGGCTACACCTTC.

The chain links TRBV7-6 to TRBJ2-2; TRBD1 is a possible D gene (5 bases). V was cut by 1 base and J by 2 bases, with 11 bases left in between. CDR3 length equals 16 residues. Germline V lookup: CDR1 SGHVS, CDR2 FNYEAQ. CDR3 residues: CASSLGNRRNTGELFF. The DNA for the CDR3 is TGTGCCAGCAGCTTAGGGAACAGGAGAAACACCGGGGAGCTGTTTTTT.

The J gene is TRBJ2-2, the V gene TRBV28; D not resolved. CDR1 MDHEN and CDR2 SYDVKM come from the germline V gene. This CDR3 is built from 13 residues. The V end was cut by 4 bases, the J end by 2 bases, with 5 bases between. CDR3 region: CASSYLNTGELFF. The CDR3 DNA is TGTGCCAGCAGTTACTTAAACACCGGGGAGCTGTTTTTT.

The chain links TRBV28 to TRBJ1-1; D perhaps matches TRBD1 (5 bases). This CDR3 is built from 11 residues. Trimming took 4 bases from V and 7 from J, leaving 7 bases between them. Germline loops: CDR1 MDHEN, CDR2 SYDVKM. Here the CDR3 reads CASSSDSEAFF. The DNA for the CDR3 is TGTGCCAGCAGTTCCGACAGTGAAGCTTTCTTT.

The gene calls are TRBV5-6 and TRBJ1-4, with 7 bases fitting TRBD1. Trimming took 4 bases from V and 7 from J; bases not matched to a gene: 7. CDR3 length: 14 amino acids. In germline, CDR1 is SGHDT, CDR2 YYEEEE. The DNA of the CDR3 is TGTGCCAGCAGCCAGGCAGGGGGTGGTGAAAAACTGTTTTTT. Its translation: CASSQAGGGEKLFF.

The rearrangement links TRBV18 to TRBJ1-6; possibly TRBD1 for D (5 bases). The length of the CDR3 is 14 residues. V was cut by 8 bases and J by 8 bases, with 16 bases left in between. Germline V CDR1 and CDR2: KGHSH, LQKENI. The CDR3 sequence is CASTLGEGYSPLHF. CDR3 bases: TGTGCCAGCACCTTAGGGGAAGGTTATTCACCCCTCCACTTT.

The chain combines TRBV30 with TRBJ2-3; the D gene is possibly TRBD2 (6 bases). V was clipped by 3 bases and J by 1 base, with 14 bases between them. Germline V lookup: CDR1 GTSNPN, CDR2 SVGIG (reference sequence). The CDR3 is made up of 15 amino acids. The CDR3 DNA follows: TGTGCCTGGAGCCAACGGGAGTCTCGCACAGATACGCAGTATTTT. As protein: CAWSQRESRTDTQYF.

This clone was seen a single time. The V gene is TRBV7-9, the J gene TRBJ2-2; D possibly corresponds to TRBD1 (6 bases). This CDR3 is built from 17 residues. Between the trimmed V and J ends, which lost 1 base and 0 bases, there was a span of 12 bases. Per the germline V gene, CDR1 is SEHNR and CDR2 is FQNEAQ (reference sequence). The CDR3 here is CASSLVWDTANTGELFF. The CDR3 DNA follows: TGTGCCAGCAGCTTAGTATGGGACACCGCGAACACCGGGGAGCTGTTTTTT.

The J gene is TRBJ1-4, the V gene TRBV11-2; D is uncertain. This CDR3 has 16 amino acids. Germline assignment: CDR1 SGHAT and CDR2 FQNNGV. Trimming removed 4 bases from V and 0 bases from J, with 12 bases in between. The DNA for the CDR3 is TGTGCCAGCAGCTCCCGCAGACAAACAACTAATGAAAAACTGTTTTTT. Its translation: CASSSRRQTTNEKLFF.

This rearrangement joins TRBV7-2 to TRBJ2-5; D remains unclear. With 1 base removed from V and 1 base from J, the gap between germline ends came to 7 bases. This CDR3 has 14 amino acids. The germline CDR1 and CDR2 sequences are SGHTA and FQGNSA. The CDR3 region is CASSLETAQETQYF. The CDR3 nucleotides are TGTGCCAGCAGCTTAGAAACAGCCCAAGAGACCCAGTACTTC.